The clone carrying this T cell receptor (beta chain) has more than one count but fewer than ten. Its specificity is unknown. The data were obtained in a study of blood T cells in healthy people across ages. Study-level points and caveats: Roughly linearly, TCR beta diversity per million T cells fell as age increased.

The CDR3 is made up of 15 amino acids. The J segment lost 0 bases and the V segment lost 6 bases, leaving 6 bases of the junction unmatched. Germline lookup yields CDR1 DFQATT and CDR2 SNEGSKA (reference sequence). Combining a sample-barcoded 5' primer with a J-beta primer mix, a second PCR ran for 7 to 11 cycles. TCRdb independently ran MiXCR on the 5' RACE reads; one entry per CDR3 protein. Of roughly 930,000 distinct CDR3 sequences in the sample, 40% to 60% were seen once. The sequenced material came from blood. The gene calls are TRBV20-1 and TRBJ1-5, with TRBD1 identical over 9 bases. The origin of this receptor is a man under 40 in good health. The DNA of the CDR3 is TGCAGTGCCCTGGACAGGGGAGATAGCAATCAGCCCCAGCATTTT. Protein sequence: CSALDRGDSNQPQHF.